This entry features one TCR beta chain sequence. The repertoire was sequenced with immunoSEQ multiplex PCR; TCRdb's copy has only in-frame clones and lacks some. The profile shows roughly 38,000 clones, more than 90% of them singletons. This entry comes from a study of T cell changes during pregnancy in multiple sclerosis. This CDR3 contains 14 residues. The V segment lost 4 bases and the J segment 5 bases; nucleotides outside the gene matches: 7. Germline V gene data show CDR1 as SGHNT and CDR2 as YYREEE (reference sequence). The starting material was CD4+ T cells from peripheral blood mononuclear cells, obtained after pregnancy. The gene calls are TRBV5-4 and TRBJ2-7, with 9 bases that match TRBD1. The receptor comes from a female donor in good health, enrolled as a control in a pregnancy study. The DNA for the CDR3 is TGTGCCAGCAGCAAATACAGGGGGCTGGACGAGCAGTACTTC. It specifies CASSKYRGLDEQYF.